This T cell receptor (beta chain) was recovered during a study of blood T cell repertoires in COVID-19. In its sample, this clone was seen a few times. Germline V gene lookup returns CDR1 GTSNPN and CDR2 SVGIG (reference sequence). The CDR3 covers 12 residues. V shed 5 bases and J 0 bases; nucleotides not matched to a gene: 0. TCRdb's copy holds only in-frame clones and misses some; the assay was immunoSEQ multiplex PCR. This table holds around 130,000 clones, less than 85% found once. This TCR derives from a woman older than 75 with acute or convalescent COVID-19. The V call is TRBV30, the J call TRBJ2-5; TRBD1 agrees at 7 bases. The specimen sequenced was peripheral blood. CDR3 DNA sequence: TGTGCCTGGGGGACAGACCAAGAGACCCAGTACTTC. Its protein is CAWGTDQETQYF.